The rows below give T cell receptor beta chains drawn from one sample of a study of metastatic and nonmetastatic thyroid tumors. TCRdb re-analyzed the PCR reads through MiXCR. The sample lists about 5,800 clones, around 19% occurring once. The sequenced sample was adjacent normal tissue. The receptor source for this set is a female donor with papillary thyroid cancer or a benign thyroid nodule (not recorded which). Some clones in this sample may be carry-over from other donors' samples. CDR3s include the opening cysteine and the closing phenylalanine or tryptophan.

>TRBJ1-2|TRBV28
CASSLWGSSDYGYTF
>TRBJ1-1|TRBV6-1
CASSPGFATEAFF
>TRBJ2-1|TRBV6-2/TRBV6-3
CASNGAPYNQQFF
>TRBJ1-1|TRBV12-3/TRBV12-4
CASTKSGGSTEAFF
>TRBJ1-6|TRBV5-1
CASSSTVNNSPLHF
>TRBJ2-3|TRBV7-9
CASSLGPASGAQDTQYF
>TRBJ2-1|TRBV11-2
CASSLEQGGNEQFF
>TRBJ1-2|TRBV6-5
CASSYSSSQGKNYGYTF
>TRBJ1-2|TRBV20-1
CSASLGVNYGYTF
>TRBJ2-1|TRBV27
CASNPRGWTASPSEQFF
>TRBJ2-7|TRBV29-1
CSVAENEQYF